This T cell receptor (beta chain) was identified during a study of tissue T cells after allogeneic stem cell transplantation. Only in-frame clones appear in the TCRdb table, and some are missing; sequencing was by immunoSEQ multiplex PCR. The sample yields about 50,000 clones, roughly four fifths seen once. Comments on this clone: Genes here carry mouse names. The read ends 1 residue shy of where the CDR3 ends; the end is completed using the germline J gene.

This CDR3 has 14 amino acids. Germline CDR1 is FNHDT and CDR2 is SITEND (reference sequence). Trimming shortened V by 0 bases and J by 5 bases, and 6 bases separated the two germline ends. Sequences were obtained from sorted cells pooled from one or two spleens. The rearrangement links TRBV19 to TRBJ1-6, with D possibly being TRBD1 (6 bases). TRBJ1-6 is sorted into the ORF group, with uncertain function. The source is a pool of C57BL/6 mice in good health. CDR3 loop: CASSIDRDNSPLYF. The CDR3 DNA, read in part, is TGTGCCAGCAGTATAGACAGGGATAATTCGCCCCTCTAC.